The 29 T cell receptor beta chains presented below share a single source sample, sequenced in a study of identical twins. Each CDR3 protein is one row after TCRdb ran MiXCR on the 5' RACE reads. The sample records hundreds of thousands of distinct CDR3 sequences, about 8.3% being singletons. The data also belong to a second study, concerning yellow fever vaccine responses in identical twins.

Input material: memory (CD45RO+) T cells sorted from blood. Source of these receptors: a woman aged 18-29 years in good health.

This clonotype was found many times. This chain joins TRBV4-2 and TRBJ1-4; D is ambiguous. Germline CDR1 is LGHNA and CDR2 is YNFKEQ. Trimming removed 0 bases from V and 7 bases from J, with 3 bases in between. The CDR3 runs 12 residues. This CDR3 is CASSQDAEKLFF. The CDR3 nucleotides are TGTGCCAGCAGCCAAGATGCTGAAAAACTGTTTTTT.

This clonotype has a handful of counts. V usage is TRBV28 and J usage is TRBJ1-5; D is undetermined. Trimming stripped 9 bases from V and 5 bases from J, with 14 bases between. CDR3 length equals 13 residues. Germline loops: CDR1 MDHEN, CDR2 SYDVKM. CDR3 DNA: TGTGCCAGTACGACGGCGGGCCATCAGCCCCAGCATTTT. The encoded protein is CASTTAGHQPQHF.

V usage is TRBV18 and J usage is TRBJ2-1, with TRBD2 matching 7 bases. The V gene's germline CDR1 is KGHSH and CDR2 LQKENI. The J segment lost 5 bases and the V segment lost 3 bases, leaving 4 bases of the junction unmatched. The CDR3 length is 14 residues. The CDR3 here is CASSPGTTHNEQFF. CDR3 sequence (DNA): TGTGCCAGCTCACCCGGGACTACGCACAATGAGCAGTTCTTC.

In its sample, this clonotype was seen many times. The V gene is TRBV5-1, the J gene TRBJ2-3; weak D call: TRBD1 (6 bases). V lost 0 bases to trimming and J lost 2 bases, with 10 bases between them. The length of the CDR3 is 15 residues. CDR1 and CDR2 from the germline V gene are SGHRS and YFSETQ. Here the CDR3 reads CASSLDGTTTDTQYF. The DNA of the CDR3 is TGCGCCAGCAGCTTGGACGGGACAACCACAGATACGCAGTATTTT.

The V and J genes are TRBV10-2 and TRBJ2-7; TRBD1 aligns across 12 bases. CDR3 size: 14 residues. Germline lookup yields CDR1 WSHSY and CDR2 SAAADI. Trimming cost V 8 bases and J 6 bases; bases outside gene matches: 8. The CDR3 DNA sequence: TGCGCCAGCCGGTCGGGACAGGGGGCTTTCGAGCAGTACGTC. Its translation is CASRSGQGAFEQYV.

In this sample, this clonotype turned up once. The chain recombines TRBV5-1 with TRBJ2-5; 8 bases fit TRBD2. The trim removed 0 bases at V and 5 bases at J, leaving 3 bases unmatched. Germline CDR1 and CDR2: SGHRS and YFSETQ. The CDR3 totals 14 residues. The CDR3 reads CASSLAAGGETQYF. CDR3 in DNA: TGCGCCAGCAGCTTGGCCGCGGGGGGCGAGACCCAGTACTTC.

The chain's CDR3 is CASIQTPSGSGETQYF. The CDR3 DNA reads TGTGCCAGCATCCAGACCCCTAGCGGGAGTGGAGAGACCCAGTACTTC. The rearrangement links TRBV2 to TRBJ2-5; TRBD2 matches 10 bases. The junction had 12 bases not matched to a gene; V was cut back by 7 bases and J by 4 bases. The CDR3 is 16 amino acids. The V gene's germline CDR1 is SNHLY and CDR2 FYNNEI.

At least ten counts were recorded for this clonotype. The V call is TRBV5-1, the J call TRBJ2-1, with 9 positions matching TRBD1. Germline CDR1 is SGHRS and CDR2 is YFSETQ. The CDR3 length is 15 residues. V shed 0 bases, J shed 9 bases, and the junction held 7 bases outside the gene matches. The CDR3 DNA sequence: TGCGCCAGCAGCTTGGACGGGACAGGGTCCGGTGAGCAGTTCTTC. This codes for CASSLDGTGSGEQFF. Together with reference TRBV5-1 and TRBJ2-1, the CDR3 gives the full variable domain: KAGVTQTPRYLIKTRGQQVTLSCSPISGHRSVSWYQQTPGQGLQFLFEYFSETQRNKGNFPGRFSGRQFSNSRSEMNVSTLELGDSALYLCASSLDGTGSGEQFFGPGTRLTVL.

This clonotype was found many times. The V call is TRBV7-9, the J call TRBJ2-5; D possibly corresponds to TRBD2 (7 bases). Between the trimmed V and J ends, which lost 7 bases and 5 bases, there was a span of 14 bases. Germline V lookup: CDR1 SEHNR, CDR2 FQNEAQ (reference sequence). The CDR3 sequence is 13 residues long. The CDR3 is CASIRGGGETQYF. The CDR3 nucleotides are TGTGCCAGCATCCGAGGGGGAGGGGAGACCCAGTACTTC.

CDR3 residues: CSVGGLGGETQYF. The CDR3 DNA is TGCAGCGTTGGCGGGTTGGGTGGGGAGACCCAGTACTTC. The chain joins TRBV29-1 to TRBJ2-5, with a possible D match to TRBD2 (5 bases). V lost 4 bases and J 5 bases, leaving 14 bases between the germline ends. The germline V gene has CDR1 SQVTM and CDR2 ANQGSEA. This CDR3 is 13 amino acids long.

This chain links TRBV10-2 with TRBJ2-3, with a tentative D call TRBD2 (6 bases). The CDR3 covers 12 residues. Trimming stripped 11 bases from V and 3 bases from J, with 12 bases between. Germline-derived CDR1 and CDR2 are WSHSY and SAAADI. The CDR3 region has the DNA TGCGCCGTAGGGGACTCTACAGATACGCAGTATTTT. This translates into CAVGDSTDTQYF.

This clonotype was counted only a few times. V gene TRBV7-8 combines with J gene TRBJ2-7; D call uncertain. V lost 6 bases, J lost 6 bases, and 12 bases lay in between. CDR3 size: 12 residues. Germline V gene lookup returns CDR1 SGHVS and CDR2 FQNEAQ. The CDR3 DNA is TGTGCCAGCAGTTTCTCAGCCTCCGAGCAGTACGTC. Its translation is CASSFSASEQYV.

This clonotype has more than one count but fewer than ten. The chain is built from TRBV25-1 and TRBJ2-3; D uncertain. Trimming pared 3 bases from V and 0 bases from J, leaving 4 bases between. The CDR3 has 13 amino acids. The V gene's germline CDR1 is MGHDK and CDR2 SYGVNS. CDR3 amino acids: CASSDNSTDTQYF. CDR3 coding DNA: TGTGCCAGCAGTGATAACAGCACAGATACGCAGTATTTT.

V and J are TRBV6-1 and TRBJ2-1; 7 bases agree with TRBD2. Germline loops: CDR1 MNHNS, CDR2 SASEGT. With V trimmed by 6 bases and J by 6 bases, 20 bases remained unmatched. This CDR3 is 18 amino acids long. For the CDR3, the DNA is TGTGCCAGCAGCCCCCAGAGGTCGAGCGGGACCTCAACCAATGAGCAGTTCTTC. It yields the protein CASSPQRSSGTSTNEQFF.

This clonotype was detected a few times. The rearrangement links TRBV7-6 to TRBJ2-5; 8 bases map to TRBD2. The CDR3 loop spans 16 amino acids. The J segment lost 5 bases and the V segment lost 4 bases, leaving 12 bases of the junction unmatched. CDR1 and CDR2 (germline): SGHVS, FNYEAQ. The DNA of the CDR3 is TGTGCCAGCAGCTCCAACTCCGGGGGGGCCGCGGAGACCCAGTACTTC. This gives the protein CASSSNSGGAAETQYF.

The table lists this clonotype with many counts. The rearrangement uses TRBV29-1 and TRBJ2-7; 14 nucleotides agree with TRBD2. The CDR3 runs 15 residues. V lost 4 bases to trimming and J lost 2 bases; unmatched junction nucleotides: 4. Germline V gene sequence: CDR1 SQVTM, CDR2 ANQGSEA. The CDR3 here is CSVGLAGGPAYEQYF. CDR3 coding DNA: TGCAGCGTTGGACTAGCGGGAGGGCCCGCCTACGAGCAGTACTTC.

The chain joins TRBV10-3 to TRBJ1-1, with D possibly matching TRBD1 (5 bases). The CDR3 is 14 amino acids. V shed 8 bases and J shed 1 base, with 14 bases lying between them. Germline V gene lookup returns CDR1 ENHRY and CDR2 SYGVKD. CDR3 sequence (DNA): TGTGCCATCGGAAGGGGCGGGGGGAACACTGAAGCTTTCTTT. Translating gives CAIGRGGGNTEAFF.

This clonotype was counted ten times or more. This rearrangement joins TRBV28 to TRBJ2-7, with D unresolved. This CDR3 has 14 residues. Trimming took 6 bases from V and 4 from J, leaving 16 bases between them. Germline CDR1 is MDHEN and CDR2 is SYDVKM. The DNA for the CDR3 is TGTGCCAGCAGCCCAGATAAGGTCGGGTACGAGCAGTACTTC. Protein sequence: CASSPDKVGYEQYF.

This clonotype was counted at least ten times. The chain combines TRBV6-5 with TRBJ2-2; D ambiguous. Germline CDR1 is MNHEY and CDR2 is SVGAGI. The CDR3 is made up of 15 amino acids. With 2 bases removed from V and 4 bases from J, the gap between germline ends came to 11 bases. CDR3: CASSYASSGTGELFF. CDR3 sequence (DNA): TGTGCCAGCAGTTACGCGAGTAGTGGCACCGGGGAGCTGTTTTTT.

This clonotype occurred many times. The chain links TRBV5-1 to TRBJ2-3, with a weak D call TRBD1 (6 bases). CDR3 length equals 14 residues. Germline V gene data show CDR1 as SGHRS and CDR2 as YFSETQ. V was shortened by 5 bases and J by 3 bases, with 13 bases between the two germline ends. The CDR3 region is CASRGGKGTDTQYF. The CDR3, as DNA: TGCGCCAGCAGAGGGGGAAAGGGGACAGATACGCAGTATTTT.

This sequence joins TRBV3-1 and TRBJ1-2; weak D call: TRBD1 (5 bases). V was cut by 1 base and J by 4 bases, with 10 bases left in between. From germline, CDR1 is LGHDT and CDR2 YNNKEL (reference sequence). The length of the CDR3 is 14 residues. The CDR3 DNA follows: TGTGCCAGCAGCCAAGGGGAGACAGCCTATGGCTACACCTTC. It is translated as CASSQGETAYGYTF.

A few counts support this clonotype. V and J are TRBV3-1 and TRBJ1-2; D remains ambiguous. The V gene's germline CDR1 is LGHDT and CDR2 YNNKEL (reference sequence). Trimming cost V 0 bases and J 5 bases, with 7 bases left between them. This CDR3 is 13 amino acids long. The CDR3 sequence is CASSQENRYGYTF. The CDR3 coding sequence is TGTGCCAGCAGCCAAGAGAATAGGTATGGCTACACCTTC.

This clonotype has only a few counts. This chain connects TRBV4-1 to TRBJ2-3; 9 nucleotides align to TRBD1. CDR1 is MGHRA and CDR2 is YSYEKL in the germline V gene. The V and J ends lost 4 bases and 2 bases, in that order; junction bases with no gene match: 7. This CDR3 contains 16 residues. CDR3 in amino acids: CASSPEDRGNTDTQYF. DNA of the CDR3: TGCGCCAGCAGCCCCGAGGACAGGGGCAACACAGATACGCAGTATTTT.

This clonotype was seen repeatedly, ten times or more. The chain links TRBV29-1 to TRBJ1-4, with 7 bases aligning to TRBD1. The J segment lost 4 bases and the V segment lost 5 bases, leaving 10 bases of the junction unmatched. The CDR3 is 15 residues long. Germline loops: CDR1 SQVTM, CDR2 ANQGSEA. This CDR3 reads CSVSRTTGHNEKLFF. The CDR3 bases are TGCAGCGTTTCCCGGACGACAGGGCATAATGAAAAACTGTTTTTT.

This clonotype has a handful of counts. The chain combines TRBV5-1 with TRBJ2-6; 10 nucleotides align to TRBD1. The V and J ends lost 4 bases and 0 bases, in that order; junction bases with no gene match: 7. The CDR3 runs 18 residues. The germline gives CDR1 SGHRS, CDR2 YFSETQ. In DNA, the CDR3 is TGCGCCAGCAGCCACGAGGACAGGGGGTTCTCTGGGGCCAACGTCCTGACTTTC. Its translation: CASSHEDRGFSGANVLTF.

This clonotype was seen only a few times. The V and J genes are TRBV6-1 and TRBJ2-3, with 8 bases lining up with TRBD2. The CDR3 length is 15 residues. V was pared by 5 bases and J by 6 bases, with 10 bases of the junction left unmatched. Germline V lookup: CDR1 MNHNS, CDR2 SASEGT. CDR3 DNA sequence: TGTGCCAGCAGTCCCTCTTCGGGGGGGTCGGATACGCAGTATTTT. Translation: CASSPSSGGSDTQYF.

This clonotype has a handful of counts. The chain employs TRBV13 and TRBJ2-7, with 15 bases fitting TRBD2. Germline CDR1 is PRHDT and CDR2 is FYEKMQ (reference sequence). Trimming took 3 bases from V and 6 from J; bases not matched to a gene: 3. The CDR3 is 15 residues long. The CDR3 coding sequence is TGTGCCAGCAGCTTTGGGACTAGCGGGAGGAGCGAGCAGTACTTC. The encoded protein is CASSFGTSGRSEQYF.

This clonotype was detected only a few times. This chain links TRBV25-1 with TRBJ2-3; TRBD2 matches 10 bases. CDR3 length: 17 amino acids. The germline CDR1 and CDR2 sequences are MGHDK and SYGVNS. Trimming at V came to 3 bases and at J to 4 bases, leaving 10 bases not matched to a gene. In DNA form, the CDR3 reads TGTGCCAGCAGTGAGGCTAGCGGGAGACAGAGCCCAGATACGCAGTATTTT. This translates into CASSEASGRQSPDTQYF.

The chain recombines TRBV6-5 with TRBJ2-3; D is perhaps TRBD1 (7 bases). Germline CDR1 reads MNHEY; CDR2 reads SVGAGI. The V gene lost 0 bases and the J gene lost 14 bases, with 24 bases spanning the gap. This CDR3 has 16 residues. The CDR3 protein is CASSYSNRGGTVRTYF. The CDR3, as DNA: TGTGCCAGCAGTTACTCTAATCGAGGCGGGACAGTCCGTACGTATTTT.